This TCR beta chain originates from a study of blood T cells in healthy people across ages. The study's findings and limits: A strong correlation was found between TCR beta diversity and the percentage of naive T cells.

With regard to this clonotype: The antigen is undetermined.

Primers used in a second PCR of about 6 to 11 cycles were a sample-barcoded 5' primer and a J-beta primer mix. Sequencing yielded, for each sample, at least 3 million paired-end reads carrying CDR3. TCRdb re-derived calls from the 5' RACE reads in MiXCR, one entry per CDR3 protein. The sample consists of fewer than 1,000,000 distinct CDR3 sequences, approximately 48% of them appearing once. This CDR3 contains 13 residues. Germline V lookup: CDR1 MNHEY, CDR2 SVGEGT. Trimming cost V 7 bases and J 4 bases, with 13 bases left between them. Caucasian individuals from Russia who were healthy and aged roughly 6 to 90 acted as donors.

The sequence came from a man in his 60s in good health. V and J are TRBV6-2 or TRBV6-3 and TRBJ1-2; D call uncertain. Material for sequencing was blood. The CDR3 here is CASKPATVYGYTF. The DNA for the CDR3 is TGTGCCAGCAAACCGGCTACGGTCTATGGCTACACCTTC.